This T cell receptor beta chain was profiled in a study of identifying expanded T cells in peripheral blood. No infections or other immune events were documented during collection. Clones were read by immunoSEQ multiplex PCR, and TCRdb kept only the in-frame ones, dropping some. The sample comprises some 91,000 clones, approximately 90% of which are singletons, and approximately 4% rests with the top ten. The sequence was collected from a person aged 18 to 75 in good health. Material for sequencing was blood.

CDR3 sequence (DNA): TGTGCCAGTAGTAAAAGAATACAGGGAGCCCATCAGCCCCAGCATTTT. The encoded protein is CASSKRIQGAHQPQHF. This chain joins TRBV19 and TRBJ1-5, with D maybe TRBD1 (6 bases). V was cut by 4 bases and J by 5 bases, with 18 bases left in between. CDR1 is LNHDA and CDR2 is SQIVND in the germline V gene (reference sequence). The CDR3 totals 16 residues.